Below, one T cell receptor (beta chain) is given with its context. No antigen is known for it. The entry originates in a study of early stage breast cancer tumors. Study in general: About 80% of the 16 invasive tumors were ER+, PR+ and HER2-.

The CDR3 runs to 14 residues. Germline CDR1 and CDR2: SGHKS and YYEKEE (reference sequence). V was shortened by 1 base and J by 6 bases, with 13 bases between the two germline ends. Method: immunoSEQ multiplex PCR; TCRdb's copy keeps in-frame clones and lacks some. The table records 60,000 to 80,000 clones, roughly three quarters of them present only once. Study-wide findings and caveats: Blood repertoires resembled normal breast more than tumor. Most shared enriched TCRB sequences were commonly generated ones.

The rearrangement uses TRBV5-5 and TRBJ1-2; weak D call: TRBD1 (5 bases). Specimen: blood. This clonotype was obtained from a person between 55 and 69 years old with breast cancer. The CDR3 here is CASSLRSGLDGYTF. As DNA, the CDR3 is TGTGCCAGCAGCTTGAGGTCAGGGTTAGATGGCTACACCTTC. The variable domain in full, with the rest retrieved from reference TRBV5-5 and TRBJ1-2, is DAGVTQSPTHLIKTRGQQVTLRCSPISGHKSVSWYQQVLGQGPQFIFQYYEKEERGRGNFPDRFSARQFPNYSSELNVNALLLGDSALYLCASSLRSGLDGYTFGSGTRLTVV.